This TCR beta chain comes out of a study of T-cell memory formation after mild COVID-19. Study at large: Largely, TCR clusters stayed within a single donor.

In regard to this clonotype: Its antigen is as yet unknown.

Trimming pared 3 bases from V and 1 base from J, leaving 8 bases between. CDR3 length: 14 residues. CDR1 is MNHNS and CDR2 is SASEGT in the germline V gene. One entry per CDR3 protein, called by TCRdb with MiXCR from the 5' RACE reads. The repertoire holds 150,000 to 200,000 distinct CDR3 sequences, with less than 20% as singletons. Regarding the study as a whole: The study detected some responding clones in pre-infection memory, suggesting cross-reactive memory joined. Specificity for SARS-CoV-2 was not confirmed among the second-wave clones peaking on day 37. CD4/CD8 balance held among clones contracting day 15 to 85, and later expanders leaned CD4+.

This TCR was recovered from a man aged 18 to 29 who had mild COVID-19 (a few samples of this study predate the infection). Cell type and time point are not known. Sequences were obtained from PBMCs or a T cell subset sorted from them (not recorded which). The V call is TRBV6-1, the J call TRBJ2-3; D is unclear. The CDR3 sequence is CASSDGRRTDTQYF. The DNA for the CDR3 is TGTGCCAGCAGTGACGGGCGACGCACAGATACGCAGTATTTT.